These T cell receptor beta chains were read from a single sample in a study of blood T cell repertoires in COVID-19. Profiling relied on immunoSEQ multiplex PCR, and the TCRdb table lists in-frame clones only, not all of them. Here the sample spans over 200,000 clones, 92% being singletons. Material for sequencing was peripheral blood. Receptor source: a man younger than 40 with acute or convalescent COVID-19. Each CDR3 is given with its conserved first and last residue. D genes are given only for firm matches. Rows may omit the clone size; those that give it use once, few, many or a size class.

clone size,D gene,V gene,J gene,CDR3 protein,CDR3 DNA
-,TRBD1,TRBV5-4,TRBJ2-1,CASSFSGGSYNEQFF,TGTGCCAGCAGCTTCTCAGGGGGTTCCTACAATGAGCAGTTCTTC
-,TRBD2,TRBV30,TRBJ2-7,CAWSAGVTLSYEQYF,TGTGCCTGGTCGGCGGGAGTGACCCTCTCCTACGAGCAGTACTTC
-,-,TRBV2,TRBJ1-1,CASSVRTTEAFF,TGTGCCAGCAGCGTTCGGACAACTGAAGCTTTCTTT
-,-,TRBV27,TRBJ1-1,CASSLTQANTEAFF,TGTGCCAGCAGTTTGACCCAGGCGAACACTGAAGCTTTCTTT
-,-,TRBV9,TRBJ2-7,CASSTGDQYEQYF,TGTGCCAGCAGCACGGGAGACCAATACGAGCAGTACTTC
-,-,TRBV28,TRBJ2-5,CAHRGHRLEETQYF,TGTGCCCACCGGGGACACCGACTCGAGGAGACCCAGTACTTC
-,TRBD1,TRBV9,TRBJ1-1,CASSVPPGQGARWMNTEAFF,TGTGCCAGCAGCGTACCACCGGGACAGGGGGCGCGATGGATGAACACTGAAGCTTTCTTT
-,TRBD1,TRBV5-1,TRBJ1-2,CASSLDRSGGYTF,TGCGCCAGCAGCCTGGACAGGTCTGGTGGCTACACCTTC
-,-,TRBV30,TRBJ1-5,CAWRGVHEWSNQPQHF,TGTGCCTGGAGGGGCGTACATGAGTGGAGCAATCAGCCCCAGCATTTT
-,-,TRBV7-9,TRBJ1-4,CASSLWSSRTNEKLFF,TGTGCCAGCAGCTTATGGAGCTCGCGGACTAATGAAAAACTGTTTTTT
-,-,TRBV30,TRBJ1-2,CALAPLYGYTF,TGTGCCCTGGCACCCCTCTATGGCTACACCTTC
few,-,TRBV19,TRBJ2-6,CASRPSSSGANVLTF,TGTGCCAGTAGGCCAAGCTCCTCTGGGGCCAACGTCCTGACTTTC
-,-,TRBV28,TRBJ1-1,CASSLNFGGGSNTEAFF,TGTGCCAGCAGTTTAAACTTTGGGGGGGGCTCGAACACTGAAGCTTTCTTT
-,-,TRBV11-2,TRBJ1-2,CASSLRSADGYTF,TGTGCCAGCAGCTTAAGATCAGCGGACGGCTACACCTTC